The source of this T cell receptor (beta chain) is a study of T cells in Graves' hyperthyroidism and ophthalmopathy (dated by TCRdb to about 2019). About the study as a whole: Peripheral blood was sampled at the time of initial diagnosis, prior to any treatment. To identify TCR V-J signatures that set the groups apart, the researchers used a discovery cohort of about a hundred patients, made up of 40 to 45 with Graves' ophthalmopathy and some 60 with stable Graves' hyperthyroidism. Whether ophthalmopathy could be predicted prospectively was tested in an independent validation cohort made up of roughly 19 hyperthyroidism patients plus 17 patients who later progressed to ophthalmopathy. The 75 to 100 discovery patients were randomly split 7:3 into training and test sets. In roughly six Graves' hyperthyroidism patients, the study also compared T-cell repertoires from thyroid tissue with T-cell repertoires from blood. Once sampling was done, hyperthyroidism patients were given methimazole at a starting dose of 30 mg daily, whereas ophthalmopathy patients were given high-dose intravenous methylprednisolone. TCR Vbeta CDR3 sequencing of 135 peripheral blood samples (roughly 43 ophthalmopathy, around 80 hyperthyroidism and approximately 17 progressor patients) is reported in the paper. The study at large found these results: Ophthalmopathy was separated from stable hyperthyroidism by a 13 V-J signature model, with about 88% sensitivity and about 84% specificity obtained in cross-validation and 80%/75% obtained in testing. Most expanded thyroid clonotypes (frequency above 0.001) were also detected in blood, suggesting blood repertoires may reflect thyroid immune responses. In validation, the model predicted progression to ophthalmopathy a median of about 6.8 months before onset, with roughly 68% sensitivity and around 76% specificity. Sample size was not statistically predetermined, and blinding of investigators to group allocation was not performed.

As regards this clonotype: It has no known antigen specificity. Nothing much larger sits one base from this clone, and base qualities are not available.

Graves' hyperthyroidism was defined as stable when no progression to ophthalmopathy occurred over 18 months of follow-up. Hyperthyroidism patients were newly diagnosed, had a disease duration of under 2 months, and were aged 18 to 65 years. The study excluded patients with uncontrolled infections, other autoimmune diseases, pregnancy or lactation. Diagnoses were established on the basis of clinical symptoms, serum thyroxine and TRAb, thyroid ultrasound, and orbital computed tomography. Ficoll-Paque density gradient centrifugation was used to isolate PBMCs from about 10 ml of fresh peripheral blood. Total RNA was extracted with Trizol reagent, and quality was checked on an Agilent 2100 Bioanalyzer. V trim: 6 bases; J trim: 10 bases; unmatched bases: 8. Reading the germline V gene gives CDR1 SQVTM and CDR2 ANQGSEA. The CDR3 measures 13 amino acids from cysteine to phenylalanine. Just the 39-base CDR3 DNA is kept, in frame starting at base 1.

Amplification of TCR beta CDR3 regions was carried out from RNA transcripts. The TCR CDR3 was subjected to a first round of RT-PCR using the HTBI primer set and the Qiagen OneStep RT-PCR kit. A second multiplex PCR round built the libraries, followed by size selection and purification. Sequencing of the libraries was done on an Illumina HiSeq2000 using paired-end 100 bp reads. The paper's data handling went like this. Raw data were processed with SOAPnuke, discarding reads with adapters, uncalled bases, mean Phred below 15, or no exact constant-primer or identifier match. High-quality paired reads were merged with COPE v1.2.5, and unique nucleotide sequences were defined as clonotypes. MiTCR v1.1 was used to align clonotypes to the IMGT TRBV, TRBD and TRBJ reference segments. Analysis was restricted to V-J combinations with a frequency above 0.0001, which covered 99.2% of repertoires. A TCS score was defined as the ratio between F50 (clonal expansion) and ExV (chaos), using BLOSUM62-based TCRdist between CDR3 peptides within each V-J. Welch's t-statistics and random forest reduced just over 500 V-J features to 10 to 15, which were used in a naive Bayes classifier (R e1071). The similarity between thyroid and blood repertoires was quantified using the Morisita-Horn index. TCRdb reanalyzed the raw reads on its own, using fastp at Q25 for trimming and MiXCR for clone calling, and kept in-frame beta chains. One record per CDR3 amino acid sequence lists the most common genes and DNA. The V and J calls reflect TCRdb's pipeline rather than the authors' work. The sample has just under 750,000 distinct CDR3 sequences on record, under 45% of them singletons. Clones ranked in the top ten supply less than 40% of the sample.

This sequence was found in a woman between 40 and 50 years old with Graves' hyperthyroidism. Sequenced material: blood. The sequence joins TRBV29-1 to TRBJ1-6; 8 junctional bases match TRBD1. The DNA sequence follows: TGCAGCGTCTCTGGACAGGGCGGGTCACCCCTCCACTTT. It specifies CSVSGQGGSPLHF.